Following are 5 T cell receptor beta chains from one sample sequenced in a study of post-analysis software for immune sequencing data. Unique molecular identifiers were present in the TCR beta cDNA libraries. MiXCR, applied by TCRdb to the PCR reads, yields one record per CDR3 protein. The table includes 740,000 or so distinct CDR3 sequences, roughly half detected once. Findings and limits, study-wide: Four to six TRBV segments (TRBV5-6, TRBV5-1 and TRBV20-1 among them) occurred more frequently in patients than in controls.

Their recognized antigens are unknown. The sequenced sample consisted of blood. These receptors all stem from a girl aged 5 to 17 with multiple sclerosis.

CDR3 DNA: TGTGCCAGCAGCCCTGACATGGCGATGTACCAAGAGACCCAGTACTTC. Its translation: CASSPDMAMYQETQYF. The gene calls are TRBV12-3 or TRBV12-4 and TRBJ2-5, with no clear D. There are 16 residues in the CDR3. Trimming pared 6 bases from V and 0 bases from J, leaving 17 bases between.

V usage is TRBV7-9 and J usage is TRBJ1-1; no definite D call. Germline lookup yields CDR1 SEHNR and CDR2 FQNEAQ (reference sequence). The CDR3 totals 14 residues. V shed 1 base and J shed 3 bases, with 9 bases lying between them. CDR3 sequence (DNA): TGTGCCAGCAGCTTAGAACGTGCGTACACTGAAGCTTTCTTT. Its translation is CASSLERAYTEAFF.

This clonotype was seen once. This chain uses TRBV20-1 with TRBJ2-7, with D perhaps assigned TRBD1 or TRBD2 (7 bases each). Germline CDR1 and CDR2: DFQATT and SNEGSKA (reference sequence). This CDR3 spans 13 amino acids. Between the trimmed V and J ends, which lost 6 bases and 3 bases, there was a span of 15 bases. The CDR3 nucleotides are TGCAGTGCATCCTTCAGGGGGGGCTACGAGCAGTACTTC. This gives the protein CSASFRGGYEQYF.

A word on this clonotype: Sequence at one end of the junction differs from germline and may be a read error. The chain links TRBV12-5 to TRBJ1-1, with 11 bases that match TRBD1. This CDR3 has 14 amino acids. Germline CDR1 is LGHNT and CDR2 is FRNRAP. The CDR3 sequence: CASGLGQGVTEAFF. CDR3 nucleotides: TGTGCTAGTGGCTTGGGACAGGGGGTCACTGAAGCTTTCTTT.

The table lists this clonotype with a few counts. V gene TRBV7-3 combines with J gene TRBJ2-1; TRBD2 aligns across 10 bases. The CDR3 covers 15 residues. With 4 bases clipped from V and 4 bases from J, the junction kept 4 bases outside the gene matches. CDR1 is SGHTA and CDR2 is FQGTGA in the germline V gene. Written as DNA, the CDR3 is TGTGCCAGCAGCTCGGGACTAGCGCTTTACAATGAGCAGTTCTTC. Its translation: CASSSGLALYNEQFF.